The 23 T cell receptor beta chains below all came from one sample that was sequenced in a study of blood T cells in healthy people across ages. A sample-barcoded 5' primer and a J-beta primer mix were used in a second PCR of roughly 6 to 11 cycles. TCRdb reprocessed the 5' RACE reads via MiXCR and lists one record per CDR3 protein. The repertoire holds 1 million or so distinct CDR3 sequences, with approximately 26% as singletons. The same specimen was also included in a second study, on T cells of mothers and their children.

What was sequenced was blood. All receptors come from a girl aged 2 to 9 in good health.

This clonotype appeared a few times. This chain connects TRBV6-5 to TRBJ2-2; D gene ambiguous. Germline-derived CDR1 and CDR2 are MNHEY and SVGAGI. The CDR3 covers 14 residues. Trimming cost V 6 bases and J 7 bases, with 15 bases left between them. The CDR3 DNA is TGTGCCAGCAGCCTTACAGACGGGCACGGGGAGCTGTTTTTT. Amino acids: CASSLTDGHGELFF.

In its sample, this clonotype was seen a few times. The rearrangement links TRBV5-1 to TRBJ1-2; D unclear. Germline-derived CDR1 and CDR2 are SGHRS and YFSETQ. The CDR3 has 14 amino acids. V was trimmed by 4 bases and J by 8 bases, leaving 18 bases between them. DNA for the CDR3: TGCGCCAGCAGCGCCCCCGGGTCTCTATGGGGCTACACCTTC. Translating it yields CASSAPGSLWGYTF.

The genes are TRBV27 and TRBJ2-5; TRBD1 is a possible D gene (5 bases). CDR1 is MNHEY and CDR2 is SMNVEV in the germline V gene (reference sequence). The V end lost 6 bases, the J end lost 5 bases, and 16 bases lay between the germline ends. This CDR3 is 14 amino acids long. The CDR3: CASSSVGLWETQYF. Here the CDR3 DNA reads TGTGCCAGCAGCTCGGTGGGGCTCTGGGAGACCCAGTACTTC.

The chain carries TRBV12-3 or TRBV12-4 and TRBJ2-3; no clear D gene. Trimming took 3 bases from V and 7 from J, leaving 5 bases between them. This CDR3 spans 11 amino acids. CDR3 in amino acids: CASSLGYTQYF. In DNA form, the CDR3 reads TGTGCCAGCAGTTTGGGTTATACGCAGTATTTT.

The chain employs TRBV9 and TRBJ1-2; TRBD1 matches at 7 bases. Germline lookup yields CDR1 SGDLS and CDR2 YYNGEE. Trimming cost V 0 bases and J 3 bases; bases outside gene matches: 2. There are 14 residues in the CDR3. The CDR3 DNA reads TGTGCCAGCAGCGTAGGGACAGGAGACTATGGCTACACCTTC. Its protein product is CASSVGTGDYGYTF.

The CDR3 DNA sequence: TGTGCCAGCAGTCCCTCGGGACGGCAAATGACTGGAAACACCATATATTTT. It encodes CASSPSGRQMTGNTIYF. V is TRBV12-3 or TRBV12-4 and J is TRBJ1-3, with a tentative D call TRBD1 (5 bases). This CDR3 contains 17 residues. V was shortened by 5 bases and J by 2 bases, with 19 bases between the two germline ends.

This clonotype was counted between two and nine times. V and J are TRBV3-1 and TRBJ2-7, with D perhaps TRBD2 (6 bases). Germline assignment: CDR1 LGHDT and CDR2 YNNKEL (reference sequence). V lost 4 bases and J 3 bases, leaving 10 bases between the germline ends. This CDR3 contains 13 residues. CDR3 DNA sequence: TGTGCCAGCAGCCTGGGACTCCGCTACGAGCAGTACTTC. Its translation is CASSLGLRYEQYF.

The J gene is TRBJ1-2, the V gene TRBV3-1, with TRBD1 identical over 7 bases. The CDR3 has 16 amino acids. The V and J ends lost 1 base and 7 bases, in that order; junction bases with no gene match: 12. CDR1 and CDR2 (germline): LGHDT, YNNKEL (reference sequence). CDR3 loop: CASSQVGLDRAGGYTF. CDR3 DNA sequence: TGTGCCAGCAGCCAAGTAGGCCTCGACAGGGCGGGTGGCTACACCTTC.

J is TRBJ1-4 and V is TRBV27; no reliable D call. V dropped 2 bases and J dropped 5 bases, with 6 bases sitting between them. The CDR3 covers 13 residues. Germline V gene data show CDR1 as MNHEY and CDR2 as SMNVEV (reference sequence). CDR3 in amino acids: CASSLVANEKLFF. CDR3 DNA: TGTGCCAGCAGTTTAGTCGCGAATGAAAAACTGTTTTTT.

The genes are TRBV4-2 and TRBJ2-4; 7 bases map to TRBD1. V lost 3 bases, J lost 2 bases, and 4 bases stayed unmatched. This CDR3 comprises 15 residues. Germline V gene data show CDR1 as LGHNA and CDR2 as YNFKEQ. CDR3 protein: CASSQARGTKNIQYF. CDR3 sequence (DNA): TGTGCCAGCAGCCAGGCCAGGGGGACCAAAAACATTCAGTACTTC.

The chain couples TRBV6-2 or TRBV6-3 to TRBJ1-5; tentative D call: TRBD1 (5 bases). This CDR3 is built from 14 residues. Trimming shortened V by 3 bases and J by 8 bases, and 14 bases separated the two germline ends. Germline lookup yields CDR1 MNHEY and CDR2 SVGEGT. The DNA for the CDR3 is TGTGCCAGCAGTTATTCGGGAGCGGGGGAGCCCCAGCATTTT. This encodes CASSYSGAGEPQHF.

The chain has TRBV20-1 and TRBJ2-4, with D maybe TRBD2 (6 bases). This CDR3 comprises 14 residues. V gave up 6 bases and J gave up 7 bases, with 19 bases separating them. The germline gives CDR1 DFQATT, CDR2 SNEGSKA (reference sequence). The CDR3 spells CSAEDQTRRNIQYF. CDR3 nucleotides: TGCAGTGCCGAGGATCAGACTAGAAGGAACATTCAGTACTTC.

The sample holds a few counts of this clonotype. This chain links TRBV5-1 with TRBJ1-1; D perhaps matches TRBD1 (5 bases). The CDR3 is 13 amino acids. From germline, CDR1 is SGHRS and CDR2 YFSETQ. V was trimmed by 0 bases and J by 7 bases, leaving 10 bases between them. CDR3 loop: CASSLVVDNEAFF. The CDR3 nucleotides read TGCGCCAGCAGCTTGGTAGTGGACAATGAAGCTTTCTTT.

The chain has TRBV7-2 and TRBJ2-5; a weak D match, TRBD1 (7 bases). The CDR3 is 16 residues long. Germline lookup yields CDR1 SGHTA and CDR2 FQGNSA. The V gene lost 5 bases and the J gene lost 5 bases, with 21 bases spanning the gap. CDR3 in DNA: TGTGCCAGCAGCCCTCGGGACAGCCGGGGGTTGGAGACCCAGTACTTC. Encoded protein: CASSPRDSRGLETQYF. Filled out from reference TRBV7-2 and TRBJ2-5, the complete variable domain reads GAGVSQSPSNKVTEKGKDVELRCDPISGHTALYWYRQSLGQGLEFLIYFQGNSAPDKSGLPSDRFSAERTGGSVSTLTIQRTQQEDSAVYLCASSPRDSRGLETQYFGPGTRLLVL.

This chain joins TRBV12-3 or TRBV12-4 and TRBJ2-2; TRBD2 agrees at 8 bases. The CDR3 totals 15 residues. V lost 7 bases to trimming and J lost 7 bases; unmatched junction nucleotides: 11. CDR3 in DNA: TGTGCCAGCACCTCGAAGCGGGAGTCGGTCGGGGAGCTGTTTTTT. Protein: CASTSKRESVGELFF.

V is TRBV2 and J is TRBJ2-3, with TRBD2 identical over 16 bases. The CDR3 sequence is 16 residues long. Germline assignment: CDR1 SNHLY and CDR2 FYNNEI. Trimming cost V 6 bases and J 5 bases; bases outside gene matches: 5. DNA for the CDR3: TGTGCCAGCAGACTGGGACTAGCGGGGGGGTTAGATACGCAGTATTTT. Translated: CASRLGLAGGLDTQYF. The complete variable domain, with remaining parts taken from reference TRBV2 and TRBJ2-3, reads EPEVTQTPSHQVTQMGQEVILRCVPISNHLYFYWYRQILGQKVEFLVSFYNNEISEKSEIFDDQFSVERPDGSNFTLKIRSTKLEDSAMYFCASRLGLAGGLDTQYFGPGTRLTVL.

The J gene is TRBJ2-7, the V gene TRBV29-1; D is unclear. This CDR3 has 10 amino acids. Trimming pared 3 bases from V and 6 bases from J, leaving 6 bases between. Germline V CDR1 and CDR2: SQVTM, ANQGSEA. The CDR3 sequence: CSVETTEQYF. DNA for the CDR3: TGCAGCGTTGAGACAACCGAGCAGTACTTC.

J is TRBJ1-1 and V is TRBV28; no clear D. The V gene's germline CDR1 is MDHEN and CDR2 SYDVKM. The germline V and J ends were trimmed by 6 bases and 3 bases, with 11 bases remaining between them. The CDR3 spans 13 residues. The CDR3 reads CASSPNGDTEAFF. CDR3 DNA sequence: TGTGCCAGCAGCCCCAACGGGGACACTGAAGCTTTCTTT.

The chain joins TRBV5-1 to TRBJ1-4; D unclear. CDR1 and CDR2 (germline): SGHRS, YFSETQ. This CDR3 has 14 residues. V was cut by 0 bases and J by 7 bases, with 10 bases left in between. The CDR3 bases are TGCGCCAGCAGCTTGGGCCAGGCAGGTGAAAAACTGTTTTTT. Protein product: CASSLGQAGEKLFF.

This sequence joins TRBV29-1 and TRBJ1-2, with D possibly matching TRBD1 (5 bases). The CDR3 length is 13 residues. The germline V gene has CDR1 SQVTM and CDR2 ANQGSEA. Between the trimmed V and J ends, which lost 4 bases and 5 bases, there was a span of 14 bases. The CDR3 reads CSVGNGTAYGYTF. Here the CDR3 DNA reads TGCAGCGTTGGAAACGGGACGGCTTATGGCTACACCTTC.

This clonotype was seen a handful of times. V usage is TRBV20-1 and J usage is TRBJ2-5, with TRBD2 matching over 10 bases. This CDR3 is 17 amino acids long. Germline V gives CDR1 DFQATT, CDR2 SNEGSKA (reference sequence). J was trimmed by 4 bases and V by 6 bases; bases with no gene match: 17. As DNA, the CDR3 is TGCAGTGCCCATGGGGCTAGCGGGAGTCAAGCGAGAGAGACCCAGTACTTC. Its protein is CSAHGASGSQARETQYF.

This clonotype has a handful of counts. The V gene is TRBV7-9, the J gene TRBJ2-1; 7 nucleotides align to TRBD2. The CDR3 spans 16 residues. From germline, CDR1 is SEHNR and CDR2 FQNEAQ (reference sequence). Trimming at V came to 5 bases and at J to 0 bases, leaving 7 bases not matched to a gene. The CDR3: CASSPGDYRSYNEQFF. CDR3 nucleotides: TGTGCCAGCAGCCCGGGGGACTATCGCTCCTACAATGAGCAGTTCTTC.

There are a few counts of this clonotype. This chain connects TRBV12-3 or TRBV12-4 to TRBJ1-3; 7 bases align to TRBD1. CDR3 length: 13 amino acids. V shed 9 bases and J 4 bases; nucleotides not matched to a gene: 6. The DNA of the CDR3 is TGTGCCAGTGCGACAGGGTTAGGAAACACCATATATTTT. Translating it yields CASATGLGNTIYF.